This T cell receptor beta chain was captured by sequencing in a study of somatic mutations in cytotoxic T cells in rheumatoid arthritis. With 3 bases clipped from V and 3 bases from J, the junction kept 9 bases outside the gene matches. From germline, CDR1 is SGHNT and CDR2 YENEEA. This CDR3 spans 16 amino acids. The assay was immunoSEQ multiplex PCR, and TCRdb's table has in-frame clones only and misses some. The sample shows about 15,000 clones, around 70% of them seen only once. This clonotype originated in an adult with rheumatoid arthritis. The sequenced material came from CD8+ T cells sorted from blood. J is TRBJ2-5 and V is TRBV11-3, with TRBD2 matching 8 bases. CDR3 sequence: CASSFRGSGVEETQYF. In DNA, the CDR3 is TGTGCCAGCAGCTTTAGGGGTAGCGGGGTTGAAGAGACCCAGTACTTC.